Sequencing of this TCR beta chain was carried out in a study of cytomegalovirus exposure and HLA in healthy donors. This clone showed up just a few times. Trimming pared 8 bases from V and 7 bases from J, leaving 15 bases between. The germline gives CDR1 MDHEN, CDR2 SYDVKM. The CDR3 spans 13 residues. The study ran its PCR with 60 Vbeta and 13 Jbeta primers. TCRdb's table, derived via immunoSEQ multiplex PCR, lists solely in-frame clones and lacks some. Of approximately 110,000 clones listed, about 16% are singletons. This receptor was obtained from a woman under 30 in good health and CMV-seronegative. The J gene is TRBJ1-5, the V gene TRBV28; a weak D match, TRBD1 (5 bases). The specimen was PBMCs. The DNA of the CDR3 is TGTGCCAGCCTACCGGGGGGGGGACAGCCCCAGCATTTT. This translates into CASLPGGGQPQHF.